This T cell receptor (beta chain) originates from a study of T-cell reconstitution after alpha-beta-depleted transplantation in children. This clonotype was recorded many times. As yet, its antigen is unknown. Study-level points and caveats: It was reported that alpha-beta T cells came from several hundred expanded graft clones (about two months after transplant). Day-60 TCRbeta diversity that was high in some patients was derived from surviving recipient T cells and thymic progenitors.

Germline CDR1 SGHRS, CDR2 YFSETQ. V was clipped by 3 bases and J by 5 bases, with 12 bases between them. The CDR3 has 14 amino acids. Unique molecular identifiers were used in preparing the TCRbeta library. Each CDR3 protein is one row after TCRdb ran MiXCR on the PCR reads. The table records roughly 670,000 distinct CDR3 sequences, around 13% of them present only once. Sequencing was performed on PBMCs, taken before TCRalphabeta/CD19-depleted stem cell transplant. The chain combines TRBV5-1 with TRBJ2-1, with unresolved D. The receptor was derived from a girl aged 2-10 years with congenital amegakaryocytic thrombocytopenia, due to receive a stem cell transplant. CDR3 loop: CASSSYGLHNEQFF. The DNA for the CDR3 is TGCGCCAGCAGCTCGTACGGCCTCCACAATGAGCAGTTCTTC.